These T cell receptor beta chains were read from a single sample in a study of blood T cells in healthy people across ages. Each CDR3 protein is one row after TCRdb ran MiXCR on the 5' RACE reads. The sample holds 870,000 or so distinct CDR3 sequences; roughly 26% are singletons and the top ten take 15% to 20%. Source material: blood. Every receptor here comes from a woman of 80 years or more in good health. Each CDR3 is given with its conserved first and last residue. The D gene is left open where the match is weak. The size of a clone is reported for some rows only, either as once, few or many, or as a class for expanded clones.

D gene	V gene	clone size	J gene	CDR3 DNA	CDR3 protein
.	TRBV6-1	many	TRBJ1-5	TGTGCCAGCAGAGGACAGATAAGCAATCAGCCCCAGCATTTT	CASRGQISNQPQHF
.	TRBV28	.	TRBJ2-7	TGTGCCAGCAGTTTAAAATTGACAGGCTCCTACGAGCAGTACTTC	CASSLKLTGSYEQYF
.	TRBV7-2	many	TRBJ1-5	TGTGCCAGCAGCCTAGGAGAGTCTCAGCCCCAGCATTTT	CASSLGESQPQHF
TRBD1	TRBV2	.	TRBJ1-6	TGTGCCAGCTCGGGACAGGGTAGAAGGAATTCACCCCTCCACTTT	CASSGQGRRNSPLHF
TRBD2	TRBV5-1	many	TRBJ2-1	TGCGCCAGCAGCTGGGAGCGGGGGGACAATGAGCAGTTCTTC	CASSWERGDNEQFF
.	TRBV20-1	many	TRBJ1-6	TGCAGTGCTAGAGATAGTTCGGCCCTCCACTTT	CSARDSSALHF
.	TRBV20-1	.	TRBJ1-1	TGCAGTGCTAGAGCAGGGAGTTGGGCTTTCTTT	CSARAGSWAFF
TRBD1	TRBV7-9	many	TRBJ1-2	TGTGCCAGCAGCCCCGGATCCGGGACAGGGGGTAGCGAGAATGGCTACACCTTC	CASSPGSGTGGSENGYTF
.	TRBV5-5	few	TRBJ2-7	TGTGCCAGCAGCATGTACCCCATCGGCGGGGAAAGAGCTACCGAGCAGTACTTC	CASSMYPIGGERATEQYF
.	TRBV2	many	TRBJ2-3	TGTGCCAGCAGTTCTCAGTTTACGCAGTATTTT	CASSSQFTQYF
.	TRBV6-2/TRBV6-3	few	TRBJ2-7	TGTGCCAGCAGTTACGACTACAACCACGAGCAGTACTTC	CASSYDYNHEQYF
.	TRBV24-1	few	TRBJ2-3	TGTGCCACCAGTGACCCAGGGGGCGGGAGGGATACGCAGTATTTT	CATSDPGGGRDTQYF
TRBD1	TRBV12-3/TRBV12-4	.	TRBJ2-5	TGTGCCAGCAGTCTGCGACAGGGGGAGTCGGAAGAGACCCAGTACTTC	CASSLRQGESEETQYF
.	TRBV11-2	.	TRBJ2-6	TGTGCCAGCACCAAGAACCAGGGTACTGGGGCCAACGTCCTGACTTTC	CASTKNQGTGANVLTF
.	TRBV5-1	many	TRBJ1-2	TGCGCCAGCAGCTTGTCCGCGGCCTATGGCTACACCTTC	CASSLSAAYGYTF
.	TRBV20-1	few	TRBJ2-3	TGCAGTGCTAGTAGCAGCTCGGGAGCTGGAGATACGCAGTATTTT	CSASSSSGAGDTQYF
.	TRBV18	few	TRBJ1-6	TGTGCCAGCTCACCGGCGGGCTCCTATAATTCACCCCTCCACTTT	CASSPAGSYNSPLHF
TRBD2	TRBV7-2	few	TRBJ2-3	TGTGCCAGCAGCTTAAGGACTAGCGGGGGAATCACAGATACGCAGTATTTT	CASSLRTSGGITDTQYF
.	TRBV7-2	many	TRBJ2-7	TGTGCCAGCAGCTTAGCCGCCGGTGGAGGGGCCATCTACGAGCAGTACTTC	CASSLAAGGGAIYEQYF
.	TRBV12-3/TRBV12-4	.	TRBJ1-1	TGTGCCAGCAGTTTCGACAAAAAGACCCCGGGACTGCCGAACACTGAAGCTTTCTTT	CASSFDKKTPGLPNTEAFF
.	TRBV11-2	many	TRBJ1-2	TGTGCCAGCAGCTTACGGGGGCCGGATGGCTACACCTTC	CASSLRGPDGYTF
TRBD1	TRBV7-2	many	TRBJ2-3	TGTGCCAGCAGCTCAATACGGACAGGGTATACAGATACGCAGTATTTT	CASSSIRTGYTDTQYF
.	TRBV5-1	.	TRBJ1-1	TGCGCCAGCAGCTTTGGGGGGGCTGTGAACACTGAAGCTTTCTTT	CASSFGGAVNTEAFF
.	TRBV19	.	TRBJ2-5	TGTGCCAGTAGTATATTAGCAGGCGAGACCCAGTACTTC	CASSILAGETQYF
TRBD1	TRBV7-2	many	TRBJ2-3	TGTGCCAGCAGTTCAAACAGGGGCGCAGATACGCAGTATTTT	CASSSNRGADTQYF
.	TRBV20-1	many	TRBJ2-7	TGCAGTGCTAGAGGCCTTATCAACCAGGGCTACGAGCAGTACTTC	CSARGLINQGYEQYF
TRBD2	TRBV11-2	.	TRBJ2-3	TGTGCCAGCAAATTCTCCGCTAGCGGGGCCACAGATACGCAGTATTTT	CASKFSASGATDTQYF
.	TRBV6-2/TRBV6-3	many	TRBJ2-1	TGTGCCAGCAGTTACTCGACCGGAGGTAATGAGCAGTTCTTC	CASSYSTGGNEQFF
TRBD2	TRBV6-1	.	TRBJ2-7	TGTGCCAGCAGCTCCACCCTCCAGCGGGGGACCCCCAATGAGCAGTACTTC	CASSSTLQRGTPNEQYF